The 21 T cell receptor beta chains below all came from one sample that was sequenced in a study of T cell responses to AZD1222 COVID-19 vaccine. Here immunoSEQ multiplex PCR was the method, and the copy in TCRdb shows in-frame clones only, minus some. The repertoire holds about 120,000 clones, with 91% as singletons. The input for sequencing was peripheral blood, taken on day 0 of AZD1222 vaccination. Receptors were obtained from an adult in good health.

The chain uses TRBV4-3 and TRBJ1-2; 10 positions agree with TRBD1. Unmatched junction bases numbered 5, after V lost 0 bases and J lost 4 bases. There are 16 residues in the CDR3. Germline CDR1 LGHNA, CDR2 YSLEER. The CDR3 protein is CASSQETGGARYGYTF. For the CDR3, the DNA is TGCGCCAGCAGCCAAGAGACAGGGGGCGCGCGCTATGGCTACACCTTC.

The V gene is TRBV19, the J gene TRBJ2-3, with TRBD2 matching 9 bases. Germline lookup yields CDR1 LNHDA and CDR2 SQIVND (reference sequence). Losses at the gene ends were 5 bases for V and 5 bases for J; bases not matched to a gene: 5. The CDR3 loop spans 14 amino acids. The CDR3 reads CASSAGGRLDTQYF. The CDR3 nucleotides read TGTGCCAGTAGTGCGGGGGGGCGCCTAGATACGCAGTATTTT. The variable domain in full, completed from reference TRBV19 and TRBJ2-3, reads DGGITQSPKYLFRKEGQNVTLSCEQNLNHDAMYWYRQDPGQGLRLIYYSQIVNDFQKGDIAEGYSVSREKKESFPLTVTSAQKNPTAFYLCASSAGGRLDTQYFGPGTRLTVL.

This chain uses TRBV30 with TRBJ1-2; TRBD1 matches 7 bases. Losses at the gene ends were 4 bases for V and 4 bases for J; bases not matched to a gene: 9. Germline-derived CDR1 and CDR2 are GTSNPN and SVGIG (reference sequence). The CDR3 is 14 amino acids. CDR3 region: CAWTVNNRGYGYTF. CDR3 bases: TGTGCCTGGACAGTTAACAACAGGGGCTATGGCTACACCTTC. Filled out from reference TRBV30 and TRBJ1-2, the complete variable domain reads SQTIHQWPATLVQPVGSPLSLECTVEGTSNPNLYWYRQAAGRGLQLLFYSVGIGQISSEVPQNLSASRPQDRQFILSSKKLLLSDSGFYLCAWTVNNRGYGYTFGSGTRLTVV.

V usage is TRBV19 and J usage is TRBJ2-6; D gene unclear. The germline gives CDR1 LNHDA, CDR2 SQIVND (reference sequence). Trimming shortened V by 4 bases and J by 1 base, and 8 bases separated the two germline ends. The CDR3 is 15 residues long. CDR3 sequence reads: CASSKITSGANVLTF. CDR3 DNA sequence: TGTGCCAGTAGTAAAATAACATCTGGGGCCAACGTCCTGACTTTC.

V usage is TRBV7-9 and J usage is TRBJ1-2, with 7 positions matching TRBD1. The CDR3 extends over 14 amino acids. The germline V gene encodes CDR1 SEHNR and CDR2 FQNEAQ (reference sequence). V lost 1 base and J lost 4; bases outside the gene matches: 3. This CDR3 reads CASSLGQGGYGYTF. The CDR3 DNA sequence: TGTGCCAGCAGCTTAGGACAGGGTGGCTATGGCTACACCTTC.

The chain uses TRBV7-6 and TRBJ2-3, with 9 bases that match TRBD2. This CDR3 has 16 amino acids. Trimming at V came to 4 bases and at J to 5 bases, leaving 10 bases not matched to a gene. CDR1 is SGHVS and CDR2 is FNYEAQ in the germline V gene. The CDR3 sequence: CASSSGLASYIDTQYF. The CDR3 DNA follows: TGTGCCAGCAGCTCCGGACTAGCGTCGTACATAGATACGCAGTATTTT. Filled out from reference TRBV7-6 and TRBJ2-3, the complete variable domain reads GAGVSQSPRYKVTKRGQDVALRCDPISGHVSLYWYRQALGQGPEFLTYFNYEAQQDKSGLPNDRFSAERPEGSISTLTIQRTEQRDSAMYRCASSSGLASYIDTQYFGPGTRLTVL.

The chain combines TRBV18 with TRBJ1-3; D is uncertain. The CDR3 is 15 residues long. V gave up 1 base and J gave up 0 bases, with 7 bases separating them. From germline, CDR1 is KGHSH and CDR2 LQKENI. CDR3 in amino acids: CASSPRSISGNTIYF. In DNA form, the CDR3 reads TGTGCCAGCTCACCACGAAGTATCTCTGGAAACACCATATATTTT.

In nucleotides, the CDR3 is TGTGCCAGCAGCCAAGAGGGTCAGGGTACGCAGAACACTGAAGCTTTCTTT. Its protein is CASSQEGQGTQNTEAFF. The chain employs TRBV14 and TRBJ1-1; D possibly corresponds to TRBD1 (5 bases). This CDR3 comprises 17 residues. Trimming took 0 bases from V and 1 from J, leaving 15 bases between them. The germline gives CDR1 SGHDN, CDR2 FVKESK.

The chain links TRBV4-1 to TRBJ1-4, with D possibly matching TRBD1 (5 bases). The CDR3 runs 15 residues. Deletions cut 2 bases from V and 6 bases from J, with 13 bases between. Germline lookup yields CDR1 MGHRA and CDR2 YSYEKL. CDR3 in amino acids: CASSQSSRGDEKLFF. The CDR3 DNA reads TGCGCCAGCAGCCAATCTTCGAGGGGTGATGAAAAACTGTTTTTT.

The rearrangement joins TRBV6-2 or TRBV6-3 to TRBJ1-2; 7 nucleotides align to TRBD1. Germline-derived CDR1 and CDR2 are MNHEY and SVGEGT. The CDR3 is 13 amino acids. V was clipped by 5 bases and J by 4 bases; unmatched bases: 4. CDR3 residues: CASSRQGLYGYTF. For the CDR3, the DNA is TGTGCCAGCAGTCGACAGGGACTCTATGGCTACACCTTC.

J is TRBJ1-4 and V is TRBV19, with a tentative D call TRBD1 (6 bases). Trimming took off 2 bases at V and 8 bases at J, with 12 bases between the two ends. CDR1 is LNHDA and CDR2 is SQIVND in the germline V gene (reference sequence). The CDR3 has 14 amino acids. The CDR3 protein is CASSIRGFREKLFF. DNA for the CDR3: TGTGCCAGTAGTATAAGGGGGTTCCGAGAAAAACTGTTTTTT. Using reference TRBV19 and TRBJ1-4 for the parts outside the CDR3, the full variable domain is DGGITQSPKYLFRKEGQNVTLSCEQNLNHDAMYWYRQDPGQGLRLIYYSQIVNDFQKGDIAEGYSVSREKKESFPLTVTSAQKNPTAFYLCASSIRGFREKLFFGSGTQLSVL.

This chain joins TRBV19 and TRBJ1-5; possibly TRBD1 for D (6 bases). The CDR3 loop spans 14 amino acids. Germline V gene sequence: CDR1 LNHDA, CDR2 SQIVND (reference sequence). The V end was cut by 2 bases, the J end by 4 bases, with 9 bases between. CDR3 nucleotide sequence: TGTGCCAGTAGTATACAGGGGAAGAATCAGCCCCAGCATTTT. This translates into CASSIQGKNQPQHF.

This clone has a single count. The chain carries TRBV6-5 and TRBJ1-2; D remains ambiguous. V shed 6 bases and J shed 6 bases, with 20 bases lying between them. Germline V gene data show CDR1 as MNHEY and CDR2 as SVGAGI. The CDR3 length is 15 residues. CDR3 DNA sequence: TGTGCCAGCAGCCCGGACCTGGAAGAGAGGGATGGCTACACCTTC. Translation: CASSPDLEERDGYTF.

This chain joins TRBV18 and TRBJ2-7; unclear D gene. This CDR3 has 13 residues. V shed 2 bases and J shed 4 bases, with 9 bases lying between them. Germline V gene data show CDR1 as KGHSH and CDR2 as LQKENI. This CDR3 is CASSPIGKYEQYF. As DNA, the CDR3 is TGTGCCAGCTCACCAATAGGGAAATACGAGCAGTACTTC.

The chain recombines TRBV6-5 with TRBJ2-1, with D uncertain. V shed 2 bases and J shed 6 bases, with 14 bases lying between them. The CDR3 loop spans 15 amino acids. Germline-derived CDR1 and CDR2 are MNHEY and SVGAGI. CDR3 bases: TGTGCCAGCAGTTACCGTAGGTCGAGAGGCAATGAGCAGTTCTTC. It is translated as CASSYRRSRGNEQFF.

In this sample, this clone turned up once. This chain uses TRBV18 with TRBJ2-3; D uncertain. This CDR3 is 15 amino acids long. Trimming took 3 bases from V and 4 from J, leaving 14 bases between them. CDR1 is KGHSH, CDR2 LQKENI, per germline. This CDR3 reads CASSPLELRADTQYF. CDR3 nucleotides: TGTGCCAGCTCACCTTTGGAACTTAGGGCAGATACGCAGTATTTT.

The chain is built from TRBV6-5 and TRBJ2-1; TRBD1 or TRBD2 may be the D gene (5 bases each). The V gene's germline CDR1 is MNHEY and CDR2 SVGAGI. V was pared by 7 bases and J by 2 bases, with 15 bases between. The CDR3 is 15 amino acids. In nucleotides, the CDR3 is TGTGCCAGCACCCCCGGGACGAACCCCTACAATGAGCAGTTCTTC. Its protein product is CASTPGTNPYNEQFF.

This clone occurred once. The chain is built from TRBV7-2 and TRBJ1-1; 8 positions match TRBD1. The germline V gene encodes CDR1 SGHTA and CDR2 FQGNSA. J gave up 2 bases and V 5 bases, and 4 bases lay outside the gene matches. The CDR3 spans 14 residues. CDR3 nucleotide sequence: TGTGCCAGCAGCCCAGGACAGGGTAACACTGAAGCTTTCTTT. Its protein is CASSPGQGNTEAFF.

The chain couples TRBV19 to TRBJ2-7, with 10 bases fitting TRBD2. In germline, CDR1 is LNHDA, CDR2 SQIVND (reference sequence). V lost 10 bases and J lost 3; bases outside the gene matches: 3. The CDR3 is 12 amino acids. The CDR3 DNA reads TGTGCCACTACTAGCGGGGACTACGAGCAGTACTTC. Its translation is CATTSGDYEQYF.

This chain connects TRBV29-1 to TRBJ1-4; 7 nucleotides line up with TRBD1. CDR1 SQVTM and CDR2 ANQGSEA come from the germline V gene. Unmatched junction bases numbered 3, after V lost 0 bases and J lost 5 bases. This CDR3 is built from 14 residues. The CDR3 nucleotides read TGCAGCGTTGAAGAGGGGGACAGCAATGAAAAACTGTTTTTT. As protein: CSVEEGDSNEKLFF. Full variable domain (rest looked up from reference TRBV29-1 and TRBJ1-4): SAVISQKPSRDICQRGTSLTIQCQVDSQVTMMFWYRQQPGQSLTLIATANQGSEATYESGFVIDKFPISRPNLTFSTLTVSNMSPEDSSIYLCSVEEGDSNEKLFFGSGTQLSVL.

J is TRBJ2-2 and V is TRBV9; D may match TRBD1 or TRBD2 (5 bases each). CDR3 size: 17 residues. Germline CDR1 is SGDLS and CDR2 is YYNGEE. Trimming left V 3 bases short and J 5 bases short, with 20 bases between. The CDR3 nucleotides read TGTGCCAGCAGCGCAACGCACGGGACGGATGGGACCGGGGAGCTGTTTTTT. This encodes CASSATHGTDGTGELFF.